Below, 14 T cell receptor beta chains from the same sample are listed, as sequenced in a study of regulatory T cells in long-lasting Graves disease. The time point here: newly diagnosed GD, antithyroid drugs for less than 3 months. RNA from PBMCs was the source of the TCR library. Arm-PCR of CDR3 regions and iRepertoire HTBI primers were used to build TCR beta libraries. TCRdb called the multiplex PCR reads again in MiXCR, with one record for every CDR3 protein. The profile shows about 320,000 distinct CDR3 sequences, 15% to 20% of them singletons. The sequences come from peripheral blood mononuclear cells (PBMCs), collected at new diagnosis, from a patient treated with antithyroid drugs. Receptors originate from a female donor with Graves disease.

This rearrangement joins TRBV20-1 to TRBJ1-2; D unclear. Germline-derived CDR1 and CDR2 are DFQATT and SNEGSKA (reference sequence). Trimming shortened V by 2 bases and J by 8 bases, and 18 bases separated the two germline ends. The CDR3 is made up of 14 amino acids. CDR3 sequence (DNA): TGCAGTGCTAGAACGACTTCCCCCAAAGGAGGCTACACCTTC. Translated: CSARTTSPKGGYTF.

Details on this clonotype: A far larger clone is just one base off, so this is likely a read error. The chain combines TRBV12-3 or TRBV12-4 with TRBJ1-4, with D tentatively TRBD1 (6 bases). The V end was cut by 6 bases, the J end by 4 bases, with 12 bases between. The CDR3 is 14 amino acids. The CDR3 spells CASRSGHLNEKLFF. DNA for the CDR3: TGTGCCAGCAGGTCGGGACACCTTAATGAAAAACTGTTTTTT.

This clonotype has ten or more counts. The chain employs TRBV28 and TRBJ1-1; D gene ambiguous. Germline-derived CDR1 and CDR2 are MDHEN and SYDVKM. This CDR3 has 15 residues. V gave up 4 bases and J gave up 3 bases, with 15 bases separating them. Here the CDR3 DNA reads TGTGCCAGCAGTTCCCCCCGGGCGTGGGACACTGAAGCTTTCTTT. Residues: CASSSPRAWDTEAFF.

This clonotype was observed a handful of times. The rearrangement uses TRBV5-1 and TRBJ2-5; D gene uncertain. The V end lost 3 bases, the J end lost 5 bases, and 11 bases lay between the germline ends. The CDR3 contains 13 residues. The germline gives CDR1 SGHRS, CDR2 YFSETQ. Here the CDR3 DNA reads TGCGCCAGCAGCTCAACCGTCGATGAGACCCAGTACTTC. This sequence encodes CASSSTVDETQYF. Full variable domain (outside the CDR3, taken from reference TRBV5-1 and TRBJ2-5): KAGVTQTPRYLIKTRGQQVTLSCSPISGHRSVSWYQQTPGQGLQFLFEYFSETQRNKGNFPGRFSGRQFSNSRSEMNVSTLELGDSALYLCASSSTVDETQYFGPGTRLLVL.

As to this clonotype: Because it lacks the conserved phenylalanine or tryptophan at the end, this CDR3 is likely a read error. The DNA of the CDR3 is TGCAGCGTTGGAGGCGGTCTTGGGACTGAACTTAGCTCCTACGAGCAGTACTCC. It specifies CSVGGGLGTELSSYEQYS. The chain carries TRBV29-1 and TRBJ2-7, with D perhaps TRBD2 (6 bases). Looked up from germline, CDR1 is SQVTM and CDR2 is ANQGSEA. Trimming pared 4 bases from V and 0 bases from J, leaving 25 bases between. The CDR3 totals 18 residues.

Many counts were recorded for this clonotype. The V and J genes are TRBV6-2 or TRBV6-3 and TRBJ1-2, with a possible D match to TRBD1 (6 bases). This CDR3 has 15 amino acids. Germline assignment: CDR1 MNHEY and CDR2 SVGEGT. The V end was cut by 6 bases, the J end by 4 bases, with 18 bases between. The CDR3 loop is CASSPRGEGVYGYTF. The CDR3 nucleotides are TGTGCCAGCAGCCCGCGGGGAGAGGGGGTCTATGGCTACACCTTC.

A few counts support this clonotype. The rearrangement joins TRBV12-3 or TRBV12-4 to TRBJ2-3; D is possibly TRBD2 (7 bases). The V end was cut by 3 bases, the J end by 3 bases, with 19 bases between. This CDR3 contains 17 residues. CDR3: CASSLWGGGKETDTQYF. The CDR3 nucleotides are TGTGCCAGCAGTTTGTGGGGGGGGGGCAAGGAAACAGATACGCAGTATTTT.

In DNA form, the CDR3 reads TGTGCCAGTAGTAGGAGGGACACCCCTTCGGAAGAGCAGTACTTC. The encoded protein is CASSRRDTPSEEQYF. This chain uses TRBV19 with TRBJ2-7; D possibly uses TRBD1 or TRBD2 (6 bases each). Per the germline V gene, CDR1 is LNHDA and CDR2 is SQIVND (reference sequence). V gave up 4 bases and J gave up 7 bases, with 20 bases separating them. There are 15 residues in the CDR3.

At least ten counts were recorded for this clonotype. V usage is TRBV11-2 and J usage is TRBJ1-1; 7 nucleotides align to TRBD1. Germline V gene lookup returns CDR1 SGHAT and CDR2 FQNNGV. The V segment lost 1 base and the J segment 0 bases; nucleotides outside the gene matches: 5. The CDR3 contains 16 residues. CDR3 nucleotide sequence: TGTGCCAGCAGCTTAGCTGGGGACAGCCTGAACACTGAAGCTTTCTTT. Translated: CASSLAGDSLNTEAFF.

Written as DNA, the CDR3 is TGTGCCAGCAGGATGGGGAACACCGGGGAGCTGTTTTTT. Its protein is CASRMGNTGELFF. V gene TRBV28 combines with J gene TRBJ2-2; D gene ambiguous. Per germline, CDR1 MDHEN and CDR2 SYDVKM. This CDR3 is 13 amino acids long. V lost 6 bases and J lost 1, with 6 bases in between.

V usage is TRBV28 and J usage is TRBJ2-5, with D perhaps matching TRBD1 (6 bases). V was trimmed by 8 bases and J by 5 bases, leaving 18 bases between them. Germline V gene lookup returns CDR1 MDHEN and CDR2 SYDVKM. The CDR3 has 14 amino acids. The CDR3 region has the DNA TGTGCCAGCCGAGGCGTGATCCAGGGGGAGACCCAGTACTTC. It codes for CASRGVIQGETQYF.

This clonotype occurred many times. The chain links TRBV28 to TRBJ1-2; D is uncertain. Germline CDR1 reads MDHEN; CDR2 reads SYDVKM. The V and J ends lost 1 base and 11 bases respectively, with 11 bases between them. The CDR3 spans 12 residues. CDR3 sequence: CASSLFRMGYTF. CDR3 bases: TGTGCCAGCAGTTTATTCAGGATGGGATACACCTTC.

This clonotype was counted ten times or more. This chain links TRBV12-3 or TRBV12-4 with TRBJ2-2; maybe TRBD2 (5 bases). Trimming removed 5 bases at V and 6 bases at J, with 10 bases between. The CDR3 spans 13 residues. CDR3 residues: CASSPGVAGELFF. CDR3 bases: TGTGCCAGCAGTCCCGGGGTCGCCGGGGAGCTGTTTTTT.

As regards this clonotype: This likely traces to a read error, being one base from a far larger clone. The chain combines TRBV24-1 with TRBJ2-5; tentatively, D is TRBD2 (5 bases). Gene TRBJ2-1 matches the end of the DNA better, so the J call may be wrong. The germline CDR1 and CDR2 sequences are KGHDR and SFDVKD. There are 14 residues in the CDR3. CDR3 protein: CAASGIGINNEQFF. The CDR3 region has the DNA TGTGCCGCCAGTGGAATCGGGATCAACAATGAGCAGTTCTTC.